The 27 T cell receptor beta chains in this list originate from one sample, sequenced in a study of neurological immune-mediated disorders. Time point defined: longitudinal time-point 2. TCRdb called the 5' RACE reads again in MiXCR, with one record for every CDR3 protein. This table has approximately 80,000 distinct CDR3 sequences, almost 6% appearing once. Sequenced: PBMCs. Receptor source: a woman aged 60-75 years with multiple sclerosis.

Many counts were recorded for this clonotype. V and J are TRBV11-2 and TRBJ2-1; TRBD2 matches 7 bases. The germline V gene has CDR1 SGHAT and CDR2 FQNNGV. The J segment lost 3 bases and the V segment lost 4 bases, leaving 9 bases of the junction unmatched. The CDR3 is 16 amino acids. DNA for the CDR3: TGTGCCAGCAGCTCCTCCGCGGGGGACTTCTACAATGAGCAGTTCTTC. Protein product: CASSSSAGDFYNEQFF.

The chain recombines TRBV7-8 with TRBJ2-2; D possibly corresponds to TRBD1 (6 bases). The V end was cut by 5 bases, the J end by 0 bases, with 10 bases between. Germline CDR1 reads SGHVS; CDR2 reads FQNEAQ. CDR3 size: 15 residues. CDR3 DNA: TGTGCCAGCAGCAAAAGACAGGCGAACACCGGGGAGCTGTTTTTT. Translating gives CASSKRQANTGELFF.

There are many counts of this clonotype. The DNA of the CDR3 is TGTGCCAGCAGTGCCTACGACAGGGGGAGGGAAGATACGCAGTATTTT. Translation: CASSAYDRGREDTQYF. This chain links TRBV28 with TRBJ2-3, with 9 bases aligning to TRBD1. The CDR3 has 16 amino acids. CDR1 is MDHEN, CDR2 SYDVKM, per germline. The trim removed 5 bases at V and 5 bases at J, leaving 11 bases unmatched. Supplemented by reference TRBV28 and TRBJ2-3, the full variable domain reads DVKVTQSSRYLVKRTGEKVFLECVQDMDHENMFWYRQDPGLGLRLIYFSYDVKMKEKGDIPEGYSVSREKKERFSLILESASTNQTSMYLCASSAYDRGREDTQYFGPGTRLTVL.

This clonotype was counted at least ten times. The chain carries TRBV11-3 and TRBJ2-3; D call uncertain. CDR3 size: 12 residues. Per germline, CDR1 SGHNT and CDR2 YENEEA. V lost 2 bases to trimming and J lost 3 bases, with 3 bases between them. The CDR3 sequence is CASSLKTDTQYF. CDR3 DNA sequence: TGTGCCAGCAGCTTAAAGACAGATACGCAGTATTTT.

This clonotype has more than one count but fewer than ten. The chain uses TRBV20-1 and TRBJ1-5; 9 positions agree with TRBD1. The CDR3 length is 14 residues. Germline-derived CDR1 and CDR2 are DFQATT and SNEGSKA (reference sequence). After removal of 3 bases from V and 7 bases from J, the junction contained 7 bases not matched to a gene. CDR3 residues: CSARGGQGFQPQHF. CDR3 coding DNA: TGCAGTGCTAGGGGGGGACAGGGTTTCCAGCCCCAGCATTTT.

At least ten counts were recorded for this clonotype. The chain combines TRBV5-1 with TRBJ2-5; 12 bases align to TRBD1. This CDR3 has 16 amino acids. Germline assignment: CDR1 SGHRS and CDR2 YFSETQ. The V segment lost 4 bases and the J segment 2 bases; nucleotides outside the gene matches: 6. CDR3 sequence reads: CASSIGTGGGQETQYF. CDR3 sequence (DNA): TGCGCCAGCAGCATAGGGACAGGGGGCGGTCAAGAGACCCAGTACTTC.

At least ten counts were recorded for this clonotype. The chain links TRBV5-6 to TRBJ2-7; maybe TRBD1 (5 bases). From germline, CDR1 is SGHDT and CDR2 YYEEEE. The CDR3 is made up of 14 amino acids. V lost 1 base, J lost 1 base, and 9 bases lay in between. CDR3: CASSLPAGSYEQYF. CDR3 sequence (DNA): TGTGCCAGCAGCTTGCCGGCAGGGTCCTACGAGCAGTACTTC.

This chain joins TRBV18 and TRBJ2-7, with D uncertain. V shed 3 bases and J shed 5 bases, with 17 bases lying between them. The CDR3 runs 15 residues. The V gene's germline CDR1 is KGHSH and CDR2 LQKENI. The CDR3 sequence: CASSPPGRSHDEQYF. Here the CDR3 DNA reads TGTGCCAGCTCACCCCCAGGCCGTTCCCACGACGAGCAGTACTTC. Together with reference TRBV18 and TRBJ2-7, the CDR3 gives the full variable domain: NAGVMQNPRHLVRRRGQEARLRCSPMKGHSHVYWYRQLPEEGLKFMVYLQKENIIDESGMPKERFSAEFPKEGPSILRIQQVVRGDSAAYFCASSPPGRSHDEQYFGPGTRLTVT.

This clonotype was seen only a few times. The V gene is TRBV20-1, the J gene TRBJ2-2; 9 bases align to TRBD2. There are 15 residues in the CDR3. Germline assignment: CDR1 DFQATT and CDR2 SNEGSKA (reference sequence). V lost 1 base, J lost 8 bases, and 8 bases stayed unmatched. CDR3 nucleotides: TGCAGTGCTAGAGCGGCTAGCGGGACACGGGGGGAGCTGTTTTTT. Protein sequence: CSARAASGTRGELFF.

This clonotype has a count of ten or more. The chain links TRBV20-1 to TRBJ1-1, with a possible D match to TRBD1 (5 bases). Trimming shortened V by 5 bases and J by 1 base, and 14 bases separated the two germline ends. This CDR3 is 14 amino acids long. Germline assignment: CDR1 DFQATT and CDR2 SNEGSKA (reference sequence). The CDR3 nucleotides read TGCAGTGCTGAGATAGGGGACCCGAACACTGAAGCTTTCTTT. As protein: CSAEIGDPNTEAFF.

This clonotype was recorded at least ten times. Here the CDR3 DNA reads TGTGCCAGCAGTTACATGGACAGGGAGCATCAGCCCCAGCATTTT. It is translated as CASSYMDREHQPQHF. The rearrangement joins TRBV6-7 to TRBJ1-5; TRBD1 aligns across 8 bases. TRBV6-7 is filed as an ORF, its function uncertain. Trimming took 2 bases from V and 5 from J; bases not matched to a gene: 5. The CDR3 totals 15 residues.

Many counts were recorded for this clonotype. The chain couples TRBV7-9 to TRBJ1-6; unclear D gene. CDR3 length equals 9 residues. CDR1 and CDR2 (germline): SEHNR, FQNEAQ (reference sequence). Trimming took off 4 bases at V and 14 bases at J, with 3 bases between the two ends. CDR3 sequence (DNA): TGTGCCAGCAGCTCTGCCCTCCACTTT. Translated, it gives CASSSALHF.

This clonotype was found many times. This sequence joins TRBV5-1 and TRBJ2-1, with D possibly matching TRBD1 (5 bases). CDR1 and CDR2 from the germline V gene are SGHRS and YFSETQ. CDR3 length: 12 residues. Trimming removed 6 bases at V and 9 bases at J, with 13 bases between. The chain's CDR3 is CASTRDRTEQFF. Written as DNA, the CDR3 is TGCGCCAGCACCCGTGACAGAACTGAGCAGTTCTTC.

This clonotype appeared many times. This chain connects TRBV12-3 or TRBV12-4 to TRBJ2-5, with D tentatively TRBD1 (5 bases). Trimming took off 6 bases at V and 4 bases at J, with 9 bases between the two ends. The CDR3 length is 12 residues. CDR3 amino acids: CASRDKVETQYF. The CDR3 DNA reads as TGTGCCAGCAGGGACAAGGTAGAGACCCAGTACTTC.

In its sample, this clonotype was seen many times. This chain connects TRBV5-4 to TRBJ1-1; unclear D gene. This CDR3 contains 15 residues. Per the germline V gene, CDR1 is SGHNT and CDR2 is YYREEE (reference sequence). Deletions cut 5 bases from V and 4 bases from J, with 18 bases between. CDR3 amino acids: CASSTRLGGGTEAFF. The DNA of the CDR3 is TGTGCCAGCAGTACTCGTCTGGGTGGAGGCACTGAAGCTTTCTTT. Supplemented by reference TRBV5-4 and TRBJ1-1, the full variable domain reads ETGVTQSPTHLIKTRGQQVTLRCSSQSGHNTVSWYQQALGQGPQFIFQYYREEENGRGNFPPRFSGLQFPNYSSELNVNALELDDSALYLCASSTRLGGGTEAFFGQGTRLTVV.

This clonotype was recorded many times. V is TRBV7-9 and J is TRBJ2-2, with 10 bases fitting TRBD2. The CDR3 runs to 15 residues. Germline CDR1 is SEHNR and CDR2 is FQNEAQ (reference sequence). Losses at the gene ends were 6 bases for V and 0 bases for J; bases not matched to a gene: 1. The CDR3 reads CASRLAGPNTGELFF. In DNA form, the CDR3 reads TGTGCCAGCAGACTAGCGGGGCCGAACACCGGGGAGCTGTTTTTT.

This clonotype was counted ten times or more. The rearrangement links TRBV6-5 to TRBJ2-7; TRBD2 aligns across 7 bases. CDR3 size: 16 residues. V gave up 2 bases and J gave up 2 bases; unmatched junction bases: 9. Germline values: CDR1 MNHEY, CDR2 SVGAGI. CDR3 sequence (DNA): TGTGCCAGCAGTTACGTGTCTAGCGGCCGTCCCTACGAGCAGTACTTC. Amino acid sequence: CASSYVSSGRPYEQYF.

The sample holds many counts of this clonotype. The genes are TRBV14 and TRBJ1-6, with D perhaps TRBD1 (6 bases). Trimming removed 3 bases at V and 4 bases at J, with 16 bases between. The germline V gene encodes CDR1 SGHDN and CDR2 FVKESK. The CDR3 has 17 residues. CDR3 amino acids: CASSQGAWSEYNSPLHF. In DNA form, the CDR3 reads TGTGCCAGCAGCCAGGGGGCCTGGTCAGAATATAATTCACCCCTCCACTTT.

This clonotype has ten or more counts. The chain employs TRBV9 and TRBJ2-5, with 9 bases aligning to TRBD1. Germline CDR1 and CDR2: SGDLS and YYNGEE. The CDR3 length is 15 residues. Unmatched junction bases numbered 6, after V lost 2 bases and J lost 4 bases. The CDR3 nucleotides are TGTGCCAGCAGCGTCTCAGGGACAGGGTTAGAGACCCAGTACTTC. It is translated as CASSVSGTGLETQYF. Variable domain in full (rest from reference TRBV9 and TRBJ2-5): DSGVTQTPKHLITATGQRVTLRCSPRSGDLSVYWYQQSLDQGLQFLIQYYNGEERAKGNILERFSAQQFPDLHSELNLSSLELGDSALYFCASSVSGTGLETQYFGPGTRLLVL.

This clonotype was recorded at least ten times. The chain employs TRBV5-1 and TRBJ1-1; D gene unclear. The V and J ends lost 1 base and 1 base respectively, with 11 bases between them. Germline V CDR1 and CDR2: SGHRS, YFSETQ. The CDR3 has 15 residues. In nucleotides, the CDR3 is TGCGCCAGCAGCTTGACGGCAGTCTCGAACACTGAAGCTTTCTTT. Amino acids: CASSLTAVSNTEAFF.

This clonotype was counted at least ten times. The rearrangement joins TRBV3-1 to TRBJ2-2; tentatively, D is TRBD2 (6 bases). This CDR3 contains 16 residues. CDR1 and CDR2 from the germline V gene are LGHDT and YNNKEL (reference sequence). V was clipped by 5 bases and J by 0 bases, with 13 bases between them. The CDR3 is CASSTRREANTGELFF. CDR3 sequence (DNA): TGTGCCAGCAGCACTCGCAGGGAGGCGAACACCGGGGAGCTGTTTTTT. Looking up the rest from reference TRBV3-1 and TRBJ2-2 gives the full variable domain: DTAVSQTPKYLVTQMGNDKSIKCEQNLGHDTMYWYKQDSKKFLKIMFSYNNKELIINETVPNRFSPKSPDKAHLNLHINSLELGDSAVYFCASSTRREANTGELFFGEGSRLTVL.

Ten or more counts support this clonotype. CDR3 sequence (DNA): TGTGCCAGCAGCTTAAGCAGGGAAAAGCAGTATTTT. Translation gives CASSLSREKQYF. This sequence joins TRBV11-3 and TRBJ2-3, with D possibly TRBD1 on 5 matching bases. This CDR3 spans 12 amino acids. V was pared by 2 bases and J by 11 bases, with 11 bases between. Germline V lookup: CDR1 SGHNT, CDR2 YENEEA. Full variable domain (remainder filled in from reference TRBV11-3 and TRBJ2-3): EAGVVQSPRYKIIEKKQPVAFWCNPISGHNTLYWYLQNLGQGPELLIRYENEEAVDDSQLPKDRFSAERLKGVDSTLKIQPAELGDSAVYLCASSLSREKQYFGPGTRLTVL.

Ten or more counts support this clonotype. V is TRBV5-5 and J is TRBJ1-4; maybe TRBD1 (5 bases). CDR1 and CDR2 (germline): SGHKS, YYEKEE (reference sequence). The CDR3 runs to 15 residues. Trimming left V 0 bases short and J 4 bases short, with 10 bases between. This CDR3 is CASSLGTFGNEKLFF. The CDR3 nucleotides are TGTGCCAGCAGCTTGGGGACATTTGGTAATGAAAAACTGTTTTTT.

Many counts were recorded for this clonotype. The chain carries TRBV12-3 or TRBV12-4 and TRBJ1-5; 7 bases align to TRBD1. The CDR3 length is 15 residues. Trimming cost V 6 bases and J 4 bases; bases outside gene matches: 9. The CDR3 spells CASRPLGTDNQPQHF. The CDR3 DNA sequence: TGTGCCAGCAGACCCCTCGGGACAGATAATCAGCCCCAGCATTTT.

This clonotype appeared many times. The chain uses TRBV12-3 or TRBV12-4 and TRBJ1-3; D unresolved. Trimming cost V 2 bases and J 1 base, with 6 bases left between them. CDR3 length: 14 amino acids. CDR3 nucleotide sequence: TGTGCCAGCAGTTTACACGGGTCTGGAAACACCATATATTTT. Amino acid sequence: CASSLHGSGNTIYF.

This clonotype occurred many times. The chain uses TRBV14 and TRBJ2-1, with D possibly matching TRBD2 (8 bases). This CDR3 contains 18 residues. V dropped 2 bases and J dropped 5 bases, with 22 bases sitting between them. The germline V gene encodes CDR1 SGHDN and CDR2 FVKESK. The CDR3 coding sequence is TGTGCCAGCAGCCAATTTTTTGACGGGACAGCGGGGGACAATGAGCAGTTCTTC. Translated, it gives CASSQFFDGTAGDNEQFF.

This clonotype was recorded many times. The chain links TRBV7-9 to TRBJ2-1; the match to TRBD2 covers 14 bases. J gave up 10 bases and V 5 bases, and 4 bases lay outside the gene matches. CDR1 and CDR2 (germline): SEHNR, FQNEAQ (reference sequence). This CDR3 spans 14 amino acids. CDR3 DNA sequence: TGTGCCAGCAGCCCAGGGACTAGCGGGAGAGAGCAGTTCTTC. It codes for CASSPGTSGREQFF.